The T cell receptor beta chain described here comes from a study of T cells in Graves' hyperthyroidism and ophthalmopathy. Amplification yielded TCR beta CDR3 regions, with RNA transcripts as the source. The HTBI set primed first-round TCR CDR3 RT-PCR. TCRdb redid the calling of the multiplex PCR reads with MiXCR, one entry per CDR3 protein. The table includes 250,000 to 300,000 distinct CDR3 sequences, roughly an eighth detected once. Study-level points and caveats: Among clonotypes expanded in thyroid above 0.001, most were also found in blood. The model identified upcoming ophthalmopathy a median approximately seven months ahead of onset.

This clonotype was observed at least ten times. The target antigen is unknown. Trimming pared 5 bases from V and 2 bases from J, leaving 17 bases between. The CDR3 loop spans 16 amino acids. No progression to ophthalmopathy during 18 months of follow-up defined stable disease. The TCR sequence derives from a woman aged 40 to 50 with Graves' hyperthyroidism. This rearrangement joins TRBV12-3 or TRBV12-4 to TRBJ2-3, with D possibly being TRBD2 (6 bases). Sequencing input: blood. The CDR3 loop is CASSPPWGEITDTQYF. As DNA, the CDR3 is TGTGCCAGCAGTCCCCCCTGGGGGGAAATCACAGATACGCAGTATTTT.